This T cell receptor (beta chain) is drawn from a study of blood T cell repertoires in COVID-19. Original processing methods: Reference gene primer amplification gave estimated nucleated cell counts. Libraries were prepared by immunoSEQ multiplex PCR; TCRdb keeps only in-frame clonotypes and omits some of them. That table is the source of V, J and clone size, and D and trimming were worked out from the DNA. The sample lists roughly 97,000 clones, 90% occurring once. The CDR3 contains 12 residues. Deletions cut 6 bases from V and 10 bases from J, with 13 bases between. The germline V gene has CDR1 SEHNR and CDR2 FQNEAQ (reference sequence). This clone was seen a single time.

The genes are TRBV7-9 and TRBJ2-1, with D maybe TRBD1 (5 bases). The clonotype originates from a man aged 55 to 70 with acute or convalescent COVID-19. The material sequenced was peripheral blood. The CDR3 DNA reads as TGTGCCAGCAGGTCAGGGTTGGGAGAGCAGTTCTTC. Residues: CASRSGLGEQFF.